This T cell receptor beta chain was captured in a study of cytomegalovirus exposure and HLA in healthy donors. Whole-study results and caveats: It was fewer than 200 TCR beta chains that were listed as cytomegalovirus-associated. TCR beta sequences reportedly predicted most subjects' HLA-A and HLA-B alleles accurately. CMV serostatus was the sole immune exposure information available.

A remark on this clone: No antigen is known for it.

Trimming stripped 4 bases from V and 15 bases from J, with 16 bases between. The CDR3 extends over 13 amino acids. Germline loops: CDR1 MNHEY, CDR2 SMNVEV (reference sequence). PCR used 60 Vbeta primers and 13 Jbeta primers. Assay used: immunoSEQ multiplex PCR; TCRdb lists only in-frame clones, some missing. The data contain under 130,000 clones, just over 75% of them singletons. The chain carries TRBV27 and TRBJ2-6; D might be TRBD2 (5 bases). The TCR sequence derives from a man in his forties in good health and CMV-seropositive. Input material: PBMCs. The CDR3 sequence: CASSYNTSPGLTF. CDR3 in DNA: TGTGCCAGCAGTTACAATACTAGTCCCGGCCTGACTTTC.